This passage covers 30 T cell receptor beta chains from one sample sequenced in a study of cytomegalovirus exposure and HLA in healthy donors. The PCR contained 60 Vbeta and 13 Jbeta primers. The table came from immunoSEQ multiplex PCR; TCRdb's copy has only in-frame clones and leaves some out. The sample table includes about 77,000 clones. The sequenced sample consisted of PBMCs. These receptors originate from a man aged 50-60 years in good health and CMV-seropositive.

V gene TRBV27 combines with J gene TRBJ2-7; 8 bases are shared with TRBD1. CDR1 and CDR2 from the germline V gene are MNHEY and SMNVEV (reference sequence). There are 13 residues in the CDR3. The V gene end was trimmed by 3 bases and the J gene end by 6 bases; junction bases not matched to a gene: 4. The CDR3 here is CASSLSQGGEQYF. The DNA of the CDR3 is TGTGCCAGCAGTTTGTCACAGGGGGGCGAGCAGTACTTC.

The V call is TRBV28, the J call TRBJ2-7; 10 bases match TRBD1. Germline trimming cut 2 bases from V and 4 bases from J; bases unmatched to any gene: 2. This CDR3 region has 14 residues. From germline, CDR1 is MDHEN and CDR2 SYDVKM. As DNA, the CDR3 is TGTGCCAGCAGTTTAAGGACAGGGGGTTACGAGCAGTACGTC. This codes for CASSLRTGGYEQYV.

V is TRBV2 and J is TRBJ1-5; D gene unclear. Germline V CDR1 and CDR2: SNHLY, FYNNEI. V was trimmed by 7 bases and J by 2 bases, leaving 15 bases between them. The CDR3 has 15 residues. In DNA form, the CDR3 reads TGTGCCAGCACCGAGGGCTACGTCCGCAATCAGCCCCAGCATTTT. This codes for CASTEGYVRNQPQHF.

The V call is TRBV7-9, the J call TRBJ1-2, with 7 bases aligning to TRBD1. The CDR3 extends over 15 amino acids. Germline CDR1 reads SEHNR; CDR2 reads FQNEAQ (reference sequence). Trimming at V came to 5 bases and at J to 5 bases, leaving 11 bases not matched to a gene. Here the CDR3 reads CASSLGTDYSYGYTF. DNA for the CDR3: TGTGCCAGCAGCCTAGGGACAGACTATTCATATGGCTACACCTTC.

The CDR3: CASSGQGQSYEQYF. The CDR3 nucleotides are TGTGCCAGCAGTGGTCAAGGACAGAGCTACGAGCAGTACTTC. This chain connects TRBV6-1 to TRBJ2-7, with a weak D call TRBD1 (6 bases). The CDR3 is 14 residues long. Germline V gene data show CDR1 as MNHNS and CDR2 as SASEGT. Trimming left V 4 bases short and J 3 bases short, with 13 bases between.

The chain carries TRBV5-1 and TRBJ1-1; 8 bases align to TRBD1. V dropped 0 bases and J dropped 1; count of bases not matched to a gene: 5. CDR3 length equals 16 residues. Germline loops: CDR1 SGHRS, CDR2 YFSETQ. Here the CDR3 reads CASSLDFGQGNTEAFF. CDR3 nucleotides: TGCGCCAGCAGCTTGGATTTCGGACAGGGGAACACTGAAGCTTTCTTT.

V and J are TRBV30 and TRBJ1-5; D possibly corresponds to TRBD1 (5 bases). The CDR3 length is 15 residues. V was shortened by 3 bases and J by 2 bases, with 14 bases between the two germline ends. Germline V CDR1 and CDR2: GTSNPN, SVGIG (reference sequence). CDR3 residues: CAWRQAGGGNQPQHF. The CDR3 DNA reads as TGTGCCTGGAGACAGGCCGGTGGTGGCAATCAGCCCCAGCATTTT. The full variable domain, with the rest looked up from reference TRBV30 and TRBJ1-5, is SQTIHQWPATLVQPVGSPLSLECTVEGTSNPNLYWYRQAAGRGLQLLFYSVGIGQISSEVPQNLSASRPQDRQFILSSKKLLLSDSGFYLCAWRQAGGGNQPQHFGDGTRLSIL.

This CDR3 is CASSLQPMNTEAFF. CDR3 DNA sequence: TGTGCCAGCAGCTTACAGCCTATGAACACTGAAGCTTTCTTT. The gene calls are TRBV6-1 and TRBJ1-1; D remains ambiguous. V lost 6 bases and J 0 bases, leaving 11 bases between the germline ends. The CDR3 is made up of 14 amino acids. Germline V CDR1 and CDR2: MNHNS, SASEGT.

The genes are TRBV11-2 and TRBJ2-3; no firm D call. The V gene's germline CDR1 is SGHAT and CDR2 FQNNGV. The CDR3 is 15 residues long. Trimming removed 0 bases at V and 3 bases at J, with 10 bases between. The CDR3 reads CASSLELALTDTQYF. The CDR3 DNA reads as TGTGCCAGCAGCTTAGAATTGGCCTTAACAGATACGCAGTATTTT.

The chain is built from TRBV11-2 and TRBJ2-7; TRBD1 matches at 7 bases. The CDR3 loop spans 12 amino acids. The germline V gene has CDR1 SGHAT and CDR2 FQNNGV. V shed 4 bases and J 6 bases; nucleotides not matched to a gene: 3. The CDR3 is CASSYRGGEQYF. Written as DNA, the CDR3 is TGTGCCAGCAGCTACAGGGGCGGCGAGCAGTACTTC.

This chain links TRBV20-1 with TRBJ1-1, with D unresolved. V was cut by 1 base and J by 5 bases, with 5 bases left in between. From germline, CDR1 is DFQATT and CDR2 SNEGSKA (reference sequence). The CDR3 totals 11 residues. The CDR3 loop is CSARGVTEAFF. The CDR3 coding sequence is TGCAGTGCTAGAGGAGTGACTGAAGCTTTCTTT.

J is TRBJ2-1 and V is TRBV7-9; D not certain. The CDR3 length is 15 residues. V shed 3 bases and J shed 0 bases, with 9 bases lying between them. Germline assignment: CDR1 SEHNR and CDR2 FQNEAQ (reference sequence). The CDR3 region has the DNA TGTGCCAGCAGCTTCACACAGAACTCCTACAATGAGCAGTTCTTC. It is translated as CASSFTQNSYNEQFF.

The chain joins TRBV7-2 to TRBJ1-5; D gene unclear. This CDR3 comprises 15 residues. Germline CDR1 is SGHTA and CDR2 is FQGNSA. The V end lost 4 bases, the J end lost 0 bases, and 10 bases lay between the germline ends. The CDR3 DNA is TGTGCCAGCAGCTCCGACTGGATTAGCAATCAGCCCCAGCATTTT. Its translation: CASSSDWISNQPQHF. The whole variable domain, filled in from reference TRBV7-2 and TRBJ1-5, reads GAGVSQSPSNKVTEKGKDVELRCDPISGHTALYWYRQSLGQGLEFLIYFQGNSAPDKSGLPSDRFSAERTGGSVSTLTIQRTQQEDSAVYLCASSSDWISNQPQHFGDGTRLSIL.

The chain recombines TRBV7-8 with TRBJ1-1; D is perhaps TRBD1 (6 bases). V was pared by 5 bases and J by 4 bases, with 17 bases between. The CDR3 has 15 residues. Germline CDR1 SGHVS, CDR2 FQNEAQ. DNA for the CDR3: TGTGCCAGCAGCCCCCACAGGGTAAGCACCACTGAAGCTTTCTTT. It encodes CASSPHRVSTTEAFF.

The V gene is TRBV5-4, the J gene TRBJ2-5, with D perhaps TRBD1 (6 bases). This CDR3 spans 18 amino acids. V lost 1 base and J lost 0, with 19 bases in between. Per the germline V gene, CDR1 is SGHNT and CDR2 is YYREEE (reference sequence). Written as DNA, the CDR3 is TGTGCCAGCAGCTTGTCTTATTGGGGGCAACGGTACCAAGAGACCCAGTACTTC. It yields the protein CASSLSYWGQRYQETQYF. Looking up the rest from reference TRBV5-4 and TRBJ2-5 gives the full variable domain: ETGVTQSPTHLIKTRGQQVTLRCSSQSGHNTVSWYQQALGQGPQFIFQYYREEENGRGNFPPRFSGLQFPNYSSELNVNALELDDSALYLCASSLSYWGQRYQETQYFGPGTRLLVL.

This rearrangement joins TRBV6-1 to TRBJ1-2, with a weak D call TRBD1 (5 bases). V was shortened by 7 bases and J by 4 bases, with 13 bases between the two germline ends. Germline lookup yields CDR1 MNHNS and CDR2 SASEGT. The CDR3 has 13 amino acids. The CDR3: CASTVGLFYGYTF. For the CDR3, the DNA is TGTGCCAGCACCGTGGGACTCTTCTATGGCTACACCTTC.

The rearrangement joins TRBV7-2 to TRBJ2-4, with 10 bases matching TRBD1. Germline loops: CDR1 SGHTA, CDR2 FQGNSA. The CDR3 covers 15 residues. V was pared by 5 bases and J by 2 bases, with 3 bases of the junction left unmatched. Written as DNA, the CDR3 is TGTGCCAGCAGCCGGGACAGGGGAACCAAAAACATTCAGTACTTC. It specifies CASSRDRGTKNIQYF.

As concerns this clone: The sample holds other DNA sequences that translate to the same CDR3. The chain employs TRBV7-9 and TRBJ1-1, with D perhaps TRBD1 (6 bases). Germline loops: CDR1 SEHNR, CDR2 FQNEAQ (reference sequence). This CDR3 has 14 amino acids. Trimming stripped 1 base from V and 5 bases from J, with 11 bases between. The CDR3 region is CASSLGGQGTEAFF. CDR3 coding DNA: TGTGCCAGCAGCTTAGGGGGGCAGGGAACTGAAGCTTTCTTT.

The chain recombines TRBV18 with TRBJ2-7; 8 nucleotides agree with TRBD2. The CDR3 is 14 residues long. Germline trimming cut 3 bases from V and 2 bases from J; bases unmatched to any gene: 3. Germline V gives CDR1 KGHSH, CDR2 LQKENI. The CDR3 reads CASSPGRGAYEQYF. Written as DNA, the CDR3 is TGTGCCAGCTCACCGGGGCGGGGGGCCTACGAGCAGTACTTC.

The chain carries TRBV7-9 and TRBJ2-2; D unresolved. Trimming left V 5 bases short and J 0 bases short, with 4 bases between. Germline lookup yields CDR1 SEHNR and CDR2 FQNEAQ (reference sequence). The CDR3 contains 13 residues. The CDR3 loop reads CASSPSNTGELFF. The CDR3 DNA reads TGTGCCAGCAGCCCCTCGAACACCGGGGAGCTGTTTTTT.

The chain joins TRBV5-1 to TRBJ1-2; 9 nucleotides match TRBD1. Germline CDR1 and CDR2: SGHRS and YFSETQ. The junction had 8 bases not matched to a gene; V was cut back by 3 bases and J by 8 bases. The CDR3 is 14 amino acids. CDR3 sequence reads: CASSSTGGAEGYTF. The DNA of the CDR3 is TGCGCCAGCAGCTCTACAGGGGGCGCGGAGGGCTACACCTTC.

The chain links TRBV11-3 to TRBJ2-4; tentatively, D is TRBD1 (5 bases). V was clipped by 5 bases and J by 8 bases, with 22 bases between them. Germline CDR1 is SGHNT and CDR2 is YENEEA. CDR3 size: 16 residues. CDR3 in DNA: TGTGCCAGCAGCCCCTCCCACAAGGGGCAGATAGACATTCAGTACTTC. Protein: CASSPSHKGQIDIQYF.

The genes are TRBV4-1 and TRBJ2-1, with D maybe TRBD1 (5 bases). The CDR3 loop spans 14 amino acids. Germline values: CDR1 MGHRA, CDR2 YSYEKL. V was pared by 1 base and J by 10 bases, with 14 bases between. This CDR3 is CASSQGGLPPEQFF. DNA of the CDR3: TGCGCCAGCAGCCAAGGGGGCTTGCCTCCGGAGCAGTTCTTC.

This chain links TRBV7-8 with TRBJ2-7, with a possible D match to TRBD2 (5 bases). The CDR3 has 13 residues. Germline V gene data show CDR1 as SGHVS and CDR2 as FQNEAQ. V was pared by 0 bases and J by 7 bases, with 10 bases between. The CDR3 spells CASSLAGVPEQYF. Written as DNA, the CDR3 is TGTGCCAGCAGCTTAGCGGGAGTACCAGAGCAGTACTTC.

The chain couples TRBV7-8 to TRBJ2-5; maybe TRBD2 (5 bases). This CDR3 spans 13 amino acids. Deletions cut 7 bases from V and 2 bases from J, with 11 bases between. From germline, CDR1 is SGHVS and CDR2 FQNEAQ. CDR3 loop: CASTFGVQETQYF. CDR3 DNA sequence: TGTGCCAGCACCTTCGGGGTTCAAGAGACCCAGTACTTC.

The chain combines TRBV6-6 with TRBJ1-5; D remains ambiguous. This CDR3 has 12 amino acids. V was clipped by 6 bases and J by 5 bases, with 8 bases between them. Per the germline V gene, CDR1 is MNHNY and CDR2 is SVGAGI (reference sequence). CDR3 loop: CASRTSDQPQHF. CDR3 in DNA: TGTGCCAGCAGAACCAGTGATCAGCCCCAGCATTTT.

The rearrangement joins TRBV11-2 to TRBJ2-7; TRBD2 matches at 8 bases. V lost 3 bases and J lost 1; bases outside the gene matches: 5. CDR3 length equals 15 residues. Germline values: CDR1 SGHAT, CDR2 FQNNGV. CDR3 sequence (DNA): TGTGCCAGCAGCTTCGGGGGCGGGAGGTCCTACGAGCAGTACTTC. Translation: CASSFGGGRSYEQYF.

This rearrangement joins TRBV5-1 to TRBJ2-3; 10 bases align to TRBD2. Losses at the gene ends were 2 bases for V and 0 bases for J; bases not matched to a gene: 3. This CDR3 has 16 amino acids. Germline loops: CDR1 SGHRS, CDR2 YFSETQ. The CDR3 sequence: CASSLTSGASTDTQYF. CDR3 nucleotides: TGCGCCAGCAGCTTAACTAGCGGGGCTAGCACAGATACGCAGTATTTT.

The chain recombines TRBV18 with TRBJ1-1; 10 bases agree with TRBD1. Germline values: CDR1 KGHSH, CDR2 LQKENI. V was pared by 5 bases and J by 5 bases, with 5 bases of the junction left unmatched. The CDR3 totals 14 residues. The CDR3 nucleotides are TGTGCCAGCTCATCCGGACAGGGGGGAACTGAAGCTTTCTTT. As protein: CASSSGQGGTEAFF.

The J gene is TRBJ2-7, the V gene TRBV5-6; 7 nucleotides match TRBD2. Looked up from germline, CDR1 is SGHDT and CDR2 is YYEEEE. V was pared by 4 bases and J by 7 bases, with 11 bases of the junction left unmatched. The CDR3 spans 14 residues. CDR3 sequence: CASSRGGVIGEQYV. In DNA form, the CDR3 reads TGTGCCAGCAGCCGGGGAGGGGTTATAGGGGAGCAGTACGTC.